The T cell receptor (beta chain) under discussion was sequenced for a study of cytomegalovirus exposure and HLA in healthy donors. Study as a whole: In terms of ancestry, the Caucasian-associated cluster contained roughly 80% of the approximately 400 genotyped donors.

Trimming pared 6 bases from V and 2 bases from J, leaving 17 bases between. The CDR3 runs to 15 residues. The germline CDR1 and CDR2 sequences are MDHEN and SYDVKM. PCR employed 60 Vbeta and 13 Jbeta primers. Sequencing was performed with immunoSEQ multiplex PCR; in TCRdb, only in-frame clones are kept and a portion is missing. The top ten clones hold 11% of a sample with about 130,000 clones, approximately 85% of them seen once. Points on this clone: What it binds is not known.

The study, taken as a whole, reports: Most TCR beta V segments were productive about 87% or about 30% of the time in an earlier analysis. Later analysis found that TCR beta chains associated with HLA were more clonally expanded than other, equally common chains.

This receptor was taken from a male donor in good health and CMV-seropositive. This sequence joins TRBV28 and TRBJ2-7; no reliable D call. Sequenced material: PBMCs. The CDR3 loop is CASSHAPTGTYEQYF. The DNA for the CDR3 is TGTGCCAGCAGCCACGCCCCGACGGGTACCTACGAGCAGTACTTC.